A single sample is the source of the 8 T cell receptor beta chains below, sequenced in a study of OX40 agonist ivuxolimab in advanced cancers. Generated by immunoSEQ multiplex PCR, the TCRdb table keeps only in-frame clones and is missing some. Of under 55,000 clones in the sample, 75% to 90% are singletons; the top ten hold 9.5% to 15%. The starting material was CD4+ or CD8+ T cells sorted from blood, obtained in a trial of the OX40 agonist ivuxolimab. These receptors were collected from an adult with an advanced solid tumor such as melanoma, head and neck, liver or kidney cancer.

The chain recombines TRBV6-7 with TRBJ2-7; D tentatively reads TRBD1 or TRBD2 (5 bases each). TRBV6-7 is an open reading frame, and its role is uncertain. This CDR3 is 18 amino acids long. V was cut by 5 bases and J by 6 bases, with 29 bases left in between. CDR3 region: CASSTLKTGTPNPSEQYF. In DNA form, the CDR3 reads TGTGCCAGCAGTACCCTGAAGACCGGGACCCCCAATCCCTCCGAGCAGTACTTC.

This chain uses TRBV6-6 with TRBJ2-5, with 12 bases that match TRBD2. In germline, CDR1 is MNHNY, CDR2 SVGAGI (reference sequence). The CDR3 extends over 16 amino acids. The V segment lost 6 bases and the J segment 5 bases; nucleotides outside the gene matches: 10. The CDR3 DNA reads as TGTGCCAGCAGGGATCCTAGCGGGGGGGCCGGGGAGACCCAGTACTTC. Its protein is CASRDPSGGAGETQYF.

The V and J genes are TRBV6-5 and TRBJ1-1, with a weak D call TRBD1 (5 bases). Germline CDR1 MNHEY, CDR2 SVGAGI. The V gene lost 4 bases and the J gene lost 4 bases, with 16 bases spanning the gap. The CDR3 is 15 amino acids. The CDR3 DNA sequence: TGTGCCAGCAGTTCTCGCGGGGGAGAACCCACTGAAGCTTTCTTT. This encodes CASSSRGGEPTEAFF.

V usage is TRBV18 and J usage is TRBJ1-1; D ambiguous. Germline V CDR1 and CDR2: KGHSH, LQKENI. The CDR3 extends over 15 amino acids. Trimming pared 0 bases from V and 6 bases from J, leaving 14 bases between. This CDR3 reads CASSPPGDTRAEAFF. The DNA for the CDR3 is TGTGCCAGCTCACCACCCGGAGACACCCGGGCTGAAGCTTTCTTT.

The rearrangement uses TRBV5-4 and TRBJ2-1; D gene unclear. This CDR3 is built from 13 residues. Per the germline V gene, CDR1 is SGHNT and CDR2 is YYREEE (reference sequence). Trimming took off 0 bases at V and 7 bases at J, with 8 bases between the two ends. CDR3 sequence reads: CASSLELANEQFF. In DNA, the CDR3 is TGTGCCAGCAGCTTGGAACTGGCGAATGAGCAGTTCTTC.

The count of this clone is one. V is TRBV7-2 and J is TRBJ2-3, with a tentative D call TRBD1 (6 bases). Germline lookup yields CDR1 SGHTA and CDR2 FQGNSA. The CDR3 extends over 15 amino acids. V shed 5 bases and J shed 1 base, with 13 bases lying between them. The CDR3 sequence is CASSQQGMGTDTQYF. CDR3 sequence (DNA): TGTGCCAGCAGCCAACAGGGTATGGGCACAGATACGCAGTATTTT.

The J gene is TRBJ2-7, the V gene TRBV29-1; unclear D gene. In germline, CDR1 is SQVTM, CDR2 ANQGSEA. This CDR3 spans 14 amino acids. The germline V and J ends were trimmed by 2 bases and 5 bases, with 16 bases remaining between them. CDR3 DNA: TGCAGCGTTGAACGCGACACTCCATCTCACGAGCAGTACTTC. This encodes CSVERDTPSHEQYF.

The chain is built from TRBV23-1 and TRBJ2-7; TRBD1 matches 9 bases. TRBV23-1 is given ORF status, its function remaining uncertain. The length of the CDR3 is 17 residues. Losses at the gene ends were 0 bases for V and 6 bases for J; bases not matched to a gene: 12. The CDR3 spells CASSQSGRPGTGIEQYF. In DNA form, the CDR3 reads TGCGCCAGCAGTCAATCAGGCCGACCCGGGACAGGGATCGAGCAGTACTTC.